Presented here are 20 T cell receptor beta chains from one specimen sequenced in a study of blood T cell repertoires in COVID-19. Clones were sequenced by immunoSEQ multiplex PCR, and TCRdb holds only the in-frame ones, with some missing. The sample yields about 200,000 clones, less than 90% seen once. The sample consisted of peripheral blood. The receptors derive from a woman in her 70s with acute or convalescent COVID-19.

The genes are TRBV15 and TRBJ2-5; D is possibly TRBD2 (6 bases). The CDR3 is 15 amino acids. V lost 5 bases and J lost 5, with 18 bases in between. The germline CDR1 and CDR2 sequences are LNHNV and YYDKDF (reference sequence). CDR3 sequence reads: CATSAMQGGGETQYF. Written as DNA, the CDR3 is TGTGCCACCAGCGCTATGCAGGGAGGAGGGGAGACCCAGTACTTC. The complete variable domain, with remaining parts taken from reference TRBV15 and TRBJ2-5, reads DAMVIQNPRYQVTQFGKPVTLSCSQTLNHNVMYWYQQKSSQAPKLLFHYYDKDFNNEADTPDNFQSRRPNTSFCFLDIRSPGLGDTAMYLCATSAMQGGGETQYFGPGTRLLVL.

The chain has TRBV2 and TRBJ2-7, with a possible D match to TRBD1 (5 bases). CDR3 length: 11 residues. Germline V gene sequence: CDR1 SNHLY, CDR2 FYNNEI. V was clipped by 3 bases and J by 11 bases, with 11 bases between them. The CDR3: CASSDWRQKYF. The DNA for the CDR3 is TGTGCCAGCAGTGACTGGAGACAGAAGTACTTC.

CDR3: CASSPYGTRGSDTQYF. Written as DNA, the CDR3 is TGTGCCAGCAGTCCTTACGGGACTAGGGGGTCAGATACGCAGTATTTT. The rearrangement uses TRBV2 and TRBJ2-3; 8 bases map to TRBD2. CDR3 length: 16 amino acids. The germline V gene has CDR1 SNHLY and CDR2 FYNNEI. The ends lost 5 bases at V and 4 bases at J; junction bases unmatched: 11.

V and J are TRBV28 and TRBJ1-1; D is ambiguous. Trimming cost V 0 bases and J 0 bases, with 8 bases left between them. This CDR3 spans 15 amino acids. Germline CDR1 is MDHEN and CDR2 is SYDVKM. The CDR3 reads CASSLWGPMNTEAFF. CDR3 nucleotides: TGTGCCAGCAGTTTATGGGGCCCCATGAACACTGAAGCTTTCTTT. Looking up the rest from reference TRBV28 and TRBJ1-1 gives the full variable domain: DVKVTQSSRYLVKRTGEKVFLECVQDMDHENMFWYRQDPGLGLRLIYFSYDVKMKEKGDIPEGYSVSREKKERFSLILESASTNQTSMYLCASSLWGPMNTEAFFGQGTRLTVV.

The chain links TRBV7-6 to TRBJ2-7; 9 nucleotides align to TRBD1. The junction had 16 bases not matched to a gene; V was cut back by 5 bases and J by 5 bases. This CDR3 has 17 amino acids. In germline, CDR1 is SGHVS, CDR2 FNYEAQ. The CDR3 region is CASSPNRVGDRDHEQYF. The CDR3 region has the DNA TGTGCCAGCAGCCCCAATAGGGTGGGGGACAGGGACCACGAGCAGTACTTC.

J is TRBJ1-1 and V is TRBV24-1; D not certain. The CDR3 runs to 13 residues. The germline CDR1 and CDR2 sequences are KGHDR and SFDVKD. V lost 3 bases and J 6 bases, leaving 10 bases between the germline ends. CDR3 protein: CATSDDTWSEAFF. DNA of the CDR3: TGTGCCACCAGTGATGACACCTGGTCTGAAGCTTTCTTT.

CDR3 DNA sequence: TGTGCCAGCAGCCCATCCTCGGACAGGTCACGCTCCTACGAGCAGTACTTC. This encodes CASSPSSDRSRSYEQYF. The rearrangement uses TRBV3-1 (or the pseudogene TRBV3-2) and TRBJ2-7, with 7 bases matching TRBD1. The CDR3 is made up of 17 amino acids. Germline V lookup: CDR1 LGHDT, CDR2 YNNKEL (reference sequence). The trim removed 4 bases at V and 0 bases at J, leaving 12 bases unmatched.

The J gene is TRBJ1-3, the V gene TRBV10-3; D is ambiguous. Germline CDR1 and CDR2: ENHRY and SYGVKD. The CDR3 covers 14 residues. The V gene lost 0 bases and the J gene lost 1 base, with 4 bases spanning the gap. CDR3 sequence (DNA): TGTGCCATCAGTGAGTCCCCATCTGGAAACACCATATATTTT. This codes for CAISESPSGNTIYF.

The chain uses TRBV6-5 and TRBJ2-2; perhaps TRBD2 as D (6 bases). Trimming stripped 6 bases from V and 7 bases from J, with 9 bases between. The CDR3 length is 12 residues. Germline assignment: CDR1 MNHEY and CDR2 SVGAGI. The CDR3 nucleotides are TGTGCCAGCAGGGGACTGAGCGGGGAGCTGTTTTTT. Protein product: CASRGLSGELFF.

The V gene is TRBV27, the J gene TRBJ2-7, with 8 bases that match TRBD1. The CDR3 consists of 14 residues. J was trimmed by 2 bases and V by 6 bases; bases with no gene match: 6. Germline V gene sequence: CDR1 MNHEY, CDR2 SMNVEV (reference sequence). Here the CDR3 reads CASRKTGQAYEQYF. In DNA, the CDR3 is TGTGCCAGCAGGAAGACGGGACAGGCCTACGAGCAGTACTTC.

This rearrangement joins TRBV5-5 to TRBJ2-7, with TRBD1 matching 9 bases. V dropped 4 bases and J dropped 3; count of bases not matched to a gene: 8. The germline V gene encodes CDR1 SGHKS and CDR2 YYEKEE (reference sequence). The CDR3 length is 15 residues. The CDR3 is CASSRDRGFGYEQYF. DNA for the CDR3: TGTGCCAGCAGCCGAGACAGGGGGTTTGGCTACGAGCAGTACTTC.

In its sample, this clone was seen once. The chain is built from TRBV6-5 and TRBJ2-7, with a tentative D call TRBD2 (5 bases). Germline V gene data show CDR1 as MNHEY and CDR2 as SVGAGI. The CDR3 extends over 14 amino acids. Trimming shortened V by 4 bases and J by 0 bases, and 10 bases separated the two germline ends. The CDR3 is CASSLGRNSYEQYF. For the CDR3, the DNA is TGTGCCAGCAGTTTGGGGAGAAACTCCTACGAGCAGTACTTC.

The V call is TRBV2, the J call TRBJ1-2, with 10 bases identical to TRBD1. The germline CDR1 and CDR2 sequences are SNHLY and FYNNEI. The CDR3 runs 16 residues. Trimming took 2 bases from V and 1 from J; bases not matched to a gene: 4. DNA for the CDR3: TGTGCCAGCAGTGAAACATGGACAGGGGGTAACTATGGCTACACCTTC. Protein sequence: CASSETWTGGNYGYTF.

J is TRBJ2-2 and V is TRBV19, with a weak D call TRBD1 (5 bases). Germline V gene lookup returns CDR1 LNHDA and CDR2 SQIVND (reference sequence). The CDR3 runs 15 residues. Trimming removed 6 bases from V and 0 bases from J, with 11 bases in between. DNA for the CDR3: TGTGCCAGTAGGCATAGGGGCGCGAACACCGGGGAGCTGTTTTTT. Protein: CASRHRGANTGELFF.

The chain carries TRBV7-2 and TRBJ2-1, with 10 bases fitting TRBD2. The germline V gene has CDR1 SGHTA and CDR2 FQGNSA. The V and J ends lost 7 bases and 8 bases, in that order; junction bases with no gene match: 11. The CDR3 sequence is 15 residues long. DNA of the CDR3: TGTGCCAGCACCCCATGGGGAGCGGGAGGGGATGAGCAGTTCTTC. This encodes CASTPWGAGGDEQFF. Using reference TRBV7-2 and TRBJ2-1 for the parts outside the CDR3, the full variable domain is GAGVSQSPSNKVTEKGKDVELRCDPISGHTALYWYRQSLGQGLEFLIYFQGNSAPDKSGLPSDRFSAERTGGSVSTLTIQRTQQEDSAVYLCASTPWGAGGDEQFFGPGTRLTVL.

This chain connects TRBV3-1 (or the pseudogene TRBV3-2) to TRBJ2-2; D gene ambiguous. Germline V lookup: CDR1 LGHDT, CDR2 YNNKEL (reference sequence). The CDR3 totals 15 residues. V lost 0 bases and J lost 6, with 11 bases in between. The CDR3 coding sequence is TGTGCCAGCAGCCAAGACCCCCGACTTTCCGGGGAGCTGTTTTTT. It translates to CASSQDPRLSGELFF.

The CDR3 region is CASSVTPGTPYNSPLHF. The CDR3 DNA reads as TGTGCCAGCAGCGTAACGCCAGGGACACCCTATAATTCACCCCTCCACTTT. The V call is TRBV9, the J call TRBJ1-6, with TRBD1 as a possible D gene (6 bases). The V gene lost 1 base and the J gene lost 2 bases, with 13 bases spanning the gap. The CDR3 has 17 residues. The germline CDR1 and CDR2 sequences are SGDLS and YYNGEE.

The genes are TRBV19 and TRBJ1-4; D possibly corresponds to TRBD1 (6 bases). CDR3 length equals 15 residues. CDR1 is LNHDA, CDR2 SQIVND, per germline (reference sequence). V was shortened by 5 bases and J by 4 bases, with 14 bases between the two germline ends. The DNA for the CDR3 is TGTGCCAGTAGTGTCCGGACAGCCCTTAATGAAAAACTGTTTTTT. This translates into CASSVRTALNEKLFF.

V and J are TRBV7-2 and TRBJ1-1, with D perhaps TRBD1 (5 bases). V lost 5 bases to trimming and J lost 9 bases, with 19 bases between them. This CDR3 has 14 residues. Germline assignment: CDR1 SGHTA and CDR2 FQGNSA. The CDR3 sequence is CASSPPGLPNQAFF. CDR3 in DNA: TGTGCCAGCAGCCCGCCGGGACTCCCGAACCAAGCTTTCTTT.

This CDR3 is CASSVYTTGTGKQFF. DNA for the CDR3: TGTGCCAGCAGCGTATATACGACCGGGACAGGGAAGCAGTTCTTC. The chain has TRBV7-3 and TRBJ2-1, with 9 bases fitting TRBD1. CDR1 SGHTA and CDR2 FQGTGA come from the germline V gene. This CDR3 contains 15 residues. J gave up 11 bases and V 5 bases, and 13 bases lay outside the gene matches.